These 3 T cell receptor beta chains originate from one sample sequenced in a study of cytomegalovirus exposure and HLA in healthy donors. 13 Jbeta primers and 60 Vbeta primers were used for the PCR. TCRdb's copy holds only in-frame clones and misses some; the assay was immunoSEQ multiplex PCR. This table has 30,000 or so clones, around 60% appearing once. The sequencing sample was made of PBMCs. All receptors derive from a man in his forties or fifties in good health and CMV-seropositive.

The V call is TRBV30, the J call TRBJ2-7, with D uncertain. The germline gives CDR1 GTSNPN, CDR2 SVGIG (reference sequence). V gave up 0 bases and J gave up 4 bases, with 13 bases separating them. There are 14 residues in the CDR3. CDR3 in amino acids: CAWSVGSWRYEQYF. DNA of the CDR3: TGTGCCTGGAGTGTCGGTAGCTGGAGATACGAGCAGTACTTC.

The chain employs TRBV2 and TRBJ2-7; 8 bases agree with TRBD1. The CDR3 extends over 14 amino acids. The ends lost 7 bases at V and 5 bases at J; junction bases unmatched: 10. The germline CDR1 and CDR2 sequences are SNHLY and FYNNEI. CDR3 amino acids: CASTGTGGSNEQYF. The CDR3 DNA follows: TGTGCCAGCACAGGGACAGGCGGTTCCAACGAGCAGTACTTC.

This clone was seen only a few times. CDR3 DNA sequence: TGTGCCAGCAGCTTTCCCGGGACATACTATGGCTACACCTTC. Encoded protein: CASSFPGTYYGYTF. The chain carries TRBV5-8 and TRBJ1-2; D may be TRBD1 (6 bases). Per germline, CDR1 SGHTS and CDR2 YDEGEE. The V and J ends lost 2 bases and 3 bases respectively, with 11 bases between them. There are 14 residues in the CDR3.